This T cell receptor (beta chain) was recovered during a study of blood T cell repertoires in COVID-19. Turning to the study itself: The cDNA or gDNA used as material had been derived from T cells, B-cell-depleted T cells, or PBMCs.

CDR3 length: 13 residues. Germline V gives CDR1 SGHRS, CDR2 YFSETQ. Trimming removed 0 bases at V and 8 bases at J, with 9 bases between. Repertoires were generated with immunoSEQ multiplex PCR, while TCRdb's copy carries only in-frame clones and drops some. The repertoire holds about 240,000 clones, with about 90% as singletons. The origin of this receptor is a woman in her thirties or forties with acute COVID-19. Sequencing input: PBMCs or T cells enriched from blood (not recorded which). V gene TRBV5-1 combines with J gene TRBJ2-1, with a weak D call TRBD2 (5 bases). In DNA, the CDR3 is TGCGCCAGCAGCTTGGGGGAGCCGTATGAGCAGTTCTTC. Amino acids: CASSLGEPYEQFF.